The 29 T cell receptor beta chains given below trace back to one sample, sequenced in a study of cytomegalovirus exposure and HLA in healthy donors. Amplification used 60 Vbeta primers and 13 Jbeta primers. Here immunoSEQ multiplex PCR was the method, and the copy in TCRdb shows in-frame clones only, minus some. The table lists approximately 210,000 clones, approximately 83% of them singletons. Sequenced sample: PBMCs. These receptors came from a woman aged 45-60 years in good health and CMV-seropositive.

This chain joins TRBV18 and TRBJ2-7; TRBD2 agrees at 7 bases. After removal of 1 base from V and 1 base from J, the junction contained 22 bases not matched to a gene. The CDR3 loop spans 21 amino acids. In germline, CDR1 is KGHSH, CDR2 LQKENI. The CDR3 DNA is TGTGCCAGCTCACCACGGAGTGGTGTTGGTAGCGGGCCCCACGGGTCCTACGAGCAGTACTTC. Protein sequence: CASSPRSGVGSGPHGSYEQYF.

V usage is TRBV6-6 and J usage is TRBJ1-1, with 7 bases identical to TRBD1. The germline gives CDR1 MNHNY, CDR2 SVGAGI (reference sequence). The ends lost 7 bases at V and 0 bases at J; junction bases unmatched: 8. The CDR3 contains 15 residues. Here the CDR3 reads CASTPNGQVNTEAFF. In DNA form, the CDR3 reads TGTGCCAGCACCCCGAATGGACAGGTGAACACTGAAGCTTTCTTT.

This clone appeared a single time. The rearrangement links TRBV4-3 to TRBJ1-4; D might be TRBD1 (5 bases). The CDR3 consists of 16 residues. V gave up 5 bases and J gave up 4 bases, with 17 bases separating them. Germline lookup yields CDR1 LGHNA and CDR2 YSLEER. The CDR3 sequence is CASSRGFRDFNEKLFF. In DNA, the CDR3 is TGCGCCAGCAGCAGAGGCTTCCGGGACTTTAATGAAAAACTGTTTTTT.

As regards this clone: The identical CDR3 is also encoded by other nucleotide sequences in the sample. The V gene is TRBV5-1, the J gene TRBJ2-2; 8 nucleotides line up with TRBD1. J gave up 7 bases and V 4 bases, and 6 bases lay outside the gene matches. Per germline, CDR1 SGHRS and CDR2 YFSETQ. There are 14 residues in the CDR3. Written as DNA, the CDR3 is TGCGCCAGCAGCCCTGGACAGGGAGGCGGGGAGCTGTTTTTT. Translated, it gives CASSPGQGGGELFF. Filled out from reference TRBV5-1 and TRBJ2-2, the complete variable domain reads KAGVTQTPRYLIKTRGQQVTLSCSPISGHRSVSWYQQTPGQGLQFLFEYFSETQRNKGNFPGRFSGRQFSNSRSEMNVSTLELGDSALYLCASSPGQGGGELFFGEGSRLTVL.

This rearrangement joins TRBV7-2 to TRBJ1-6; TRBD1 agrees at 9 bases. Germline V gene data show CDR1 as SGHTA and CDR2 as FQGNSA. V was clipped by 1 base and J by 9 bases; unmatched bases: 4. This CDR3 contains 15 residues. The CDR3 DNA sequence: TGTGCCAGCAGCTTAGGTGGGACAGGGCCTTCACCCCTCCACTTT. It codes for CASSLGGTGPSPLHF. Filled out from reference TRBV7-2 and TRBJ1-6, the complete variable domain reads GAGVSQSPSNKVTEKGKDVELRCDPISGHTALYWYRQSLGQGLEFLIYFQGNSAPDKSGLPSDRFSAERTGGSVSTLTIQRTQQEDSAVYLCASSLGGTGPSPLHFGNGTRLTVT.

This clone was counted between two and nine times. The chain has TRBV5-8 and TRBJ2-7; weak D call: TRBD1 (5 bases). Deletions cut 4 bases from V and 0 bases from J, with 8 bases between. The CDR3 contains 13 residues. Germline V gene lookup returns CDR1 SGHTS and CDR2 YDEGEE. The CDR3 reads CASSLTDSYEQYF. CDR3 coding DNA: TGTGCCAGCAGCCTGACAGACTCCTACGAGCAGTACTTC.

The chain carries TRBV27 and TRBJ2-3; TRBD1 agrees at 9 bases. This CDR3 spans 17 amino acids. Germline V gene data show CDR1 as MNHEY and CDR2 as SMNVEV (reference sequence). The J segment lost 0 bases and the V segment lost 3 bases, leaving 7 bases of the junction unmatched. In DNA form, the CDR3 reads TGTGCCAGCAGTTTTTTCAGACAGGGGGGTAGCACAGATACGCAGTATTTT. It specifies CASSFFRQGGSTDTQYF.

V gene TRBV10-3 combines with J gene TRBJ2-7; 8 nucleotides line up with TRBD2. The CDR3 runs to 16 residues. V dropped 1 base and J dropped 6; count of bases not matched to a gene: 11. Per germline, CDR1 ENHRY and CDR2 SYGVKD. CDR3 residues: CAISELSVRGGGEQYF. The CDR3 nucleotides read TGTGCCATCAGTGAGTTATCCGTTCGGGGGGGCGGCGAGCAGTACTTC.

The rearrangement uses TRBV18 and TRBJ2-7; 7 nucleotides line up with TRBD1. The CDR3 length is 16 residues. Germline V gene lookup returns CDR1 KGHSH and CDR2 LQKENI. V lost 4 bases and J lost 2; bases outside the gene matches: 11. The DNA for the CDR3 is TGTGCCAGCTCACTCCCCGCCCGACAGGGTACCTACGAGCAGTACTTC. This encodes CASSLPARQGTYEQYF.

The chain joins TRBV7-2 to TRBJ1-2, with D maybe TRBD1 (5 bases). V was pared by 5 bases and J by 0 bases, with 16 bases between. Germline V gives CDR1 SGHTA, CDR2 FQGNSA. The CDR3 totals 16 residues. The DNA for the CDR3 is TGTGCCAGCAGCCGGTTAGGGGCAAAAACTAACTATGGCTACACCTTC. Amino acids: CASSRLGAKTNYGYTF.

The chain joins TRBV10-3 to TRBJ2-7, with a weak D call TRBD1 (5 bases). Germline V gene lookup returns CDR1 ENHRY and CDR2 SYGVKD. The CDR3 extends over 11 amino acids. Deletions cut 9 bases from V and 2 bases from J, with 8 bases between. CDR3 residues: CAIQETYEQYF. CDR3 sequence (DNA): TGTGCCATACAGGAAACCTACGAGCAGTACTTC.

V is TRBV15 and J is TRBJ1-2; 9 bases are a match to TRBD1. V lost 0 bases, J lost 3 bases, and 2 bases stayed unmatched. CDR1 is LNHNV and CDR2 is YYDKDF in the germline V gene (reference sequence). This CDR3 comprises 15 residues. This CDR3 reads CATSRDGTGYYGYTF. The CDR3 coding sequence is TGTGCCACCAGCAGAGATGGGACAGGGTACTATGGCTACACCTTC.

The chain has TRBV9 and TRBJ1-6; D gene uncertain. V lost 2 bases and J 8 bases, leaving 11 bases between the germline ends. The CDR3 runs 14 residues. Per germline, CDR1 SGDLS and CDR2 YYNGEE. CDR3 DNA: TGTGCCAGCAGCGTCAGCGCGTCAGATTCACCCCTCCACTTT. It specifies CASSVSASDSPLHF.

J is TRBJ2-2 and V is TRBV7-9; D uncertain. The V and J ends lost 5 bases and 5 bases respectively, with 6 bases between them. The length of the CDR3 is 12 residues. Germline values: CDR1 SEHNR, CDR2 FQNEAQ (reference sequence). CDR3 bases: TGTGCCAGCAGCCCCCTTACCGGGGAGCTGTTTTTT. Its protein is CASSPLTGELFF.

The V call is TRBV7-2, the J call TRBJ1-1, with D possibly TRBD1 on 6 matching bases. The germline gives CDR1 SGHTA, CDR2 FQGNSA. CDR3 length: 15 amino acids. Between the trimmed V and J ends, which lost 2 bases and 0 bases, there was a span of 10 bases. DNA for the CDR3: TGTGCCAGCAGCTTAATCGGGGGGCTGAACACTGAAGCTTTCTTT. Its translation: CASSLIGGLNTEAFF. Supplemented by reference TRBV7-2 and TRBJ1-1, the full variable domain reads GAGVSQSPSNKVTEKGKDVELRCDPISGHTALYWYRQSLGQGLEFLIYFQGNSAPDKSGLPSDRFSAERTGGSVSTLTIQRTQQEDSAVYLCASSLIGGLNTEAFFGQGTRLTVV.

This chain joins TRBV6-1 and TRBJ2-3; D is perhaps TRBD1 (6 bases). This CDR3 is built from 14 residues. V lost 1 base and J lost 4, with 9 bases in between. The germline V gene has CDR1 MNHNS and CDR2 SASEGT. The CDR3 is CASSEVQGPDTQYF. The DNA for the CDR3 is TGTGCCAGCAGTGAAGTACAGGGACCAGATACGCAGTATTTT.

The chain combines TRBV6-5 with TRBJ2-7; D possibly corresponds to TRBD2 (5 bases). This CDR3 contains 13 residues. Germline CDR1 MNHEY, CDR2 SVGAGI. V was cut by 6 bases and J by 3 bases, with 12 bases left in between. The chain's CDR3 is CASRVIRGYEQYF. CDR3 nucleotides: TGTGCCAGCAGGGTGATACGGGGCTACGAGCAGTACTTC.

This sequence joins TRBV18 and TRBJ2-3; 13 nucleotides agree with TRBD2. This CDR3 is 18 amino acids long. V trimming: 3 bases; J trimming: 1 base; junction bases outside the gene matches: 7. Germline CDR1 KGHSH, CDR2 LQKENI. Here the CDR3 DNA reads TGTGCCAGCTCACCGACTAGCGGGGGGACCCCTGGCACAGATACGCAGTATTTT. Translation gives CASSPTSGGTPGTDTQYF.

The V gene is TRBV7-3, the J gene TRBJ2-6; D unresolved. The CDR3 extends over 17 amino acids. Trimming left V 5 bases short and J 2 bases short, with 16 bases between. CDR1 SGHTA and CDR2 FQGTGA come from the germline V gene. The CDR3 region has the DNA TGTGCCAGCAGCCCCCAACCGATAGTTGCTGGGGCCAACGTCCTGACTTTC. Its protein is CASSPQPIVAGANVLTF.

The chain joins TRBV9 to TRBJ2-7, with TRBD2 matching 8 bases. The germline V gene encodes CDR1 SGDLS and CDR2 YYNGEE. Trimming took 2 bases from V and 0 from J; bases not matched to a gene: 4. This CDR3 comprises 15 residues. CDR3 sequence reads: CASSVGGALSYEQYF. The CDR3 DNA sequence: TGTGCCAGCAGCGTCGGGGGGGCCCTCTCCTACGAGCAGTACTTC. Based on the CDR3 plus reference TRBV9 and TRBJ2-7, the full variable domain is DSGVTQTPKHLITATGQRVTLRCSPRSGDLSVYWYQQSLDQGLQFLIQYYNGEERAKGNILERFSAQQFPDLHSELNLSSLELGDSALYFCASSVGGALSYEQYFGPGTRLTVT.

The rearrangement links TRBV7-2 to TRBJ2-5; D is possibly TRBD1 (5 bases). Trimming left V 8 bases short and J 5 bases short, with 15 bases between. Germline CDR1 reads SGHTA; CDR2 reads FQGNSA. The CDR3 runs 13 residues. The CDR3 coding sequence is TGTGCCAGCGCCCTCACAGGCGGCGAGACCCAGTACTTC. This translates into CASALTGGETQYF.

The DNA of the CDR3 is TGTGCCAGCAGTGCGCCGGGACAGGGCCACTATGGCTACACCTTC. As protein: CASSAPGQGHYGYTF. V gene TRBV28 combines with J gene TRBJ1-2; 9 nucleotides agree with TRBD1. CDR3 length: 15 residues. V dropped 5 bases and J dropped 3; count of bases not matched to a gene: 7. Germline lookup yields CDR1 MDHEN and CDR2 SYDVKM.

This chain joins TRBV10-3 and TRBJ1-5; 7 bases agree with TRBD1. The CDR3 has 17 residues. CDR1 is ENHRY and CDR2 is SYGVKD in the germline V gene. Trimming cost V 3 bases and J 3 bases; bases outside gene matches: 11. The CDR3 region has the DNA TGTGCCATCAGTGAAGGCCGGGACAGAAAAGTCAATCAGCCCCAGCATTTT. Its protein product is CAISEGRDRKVNQPQHF.

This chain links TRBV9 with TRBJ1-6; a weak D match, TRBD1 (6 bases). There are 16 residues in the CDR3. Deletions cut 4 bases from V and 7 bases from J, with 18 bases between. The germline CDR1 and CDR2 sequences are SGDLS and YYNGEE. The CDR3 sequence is CASSPRAVQGNSPLHF. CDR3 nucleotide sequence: TGTGCCAGCAGCCCCCGAGCAGTACAGGGAAATTCACCCCTCCACTTT.

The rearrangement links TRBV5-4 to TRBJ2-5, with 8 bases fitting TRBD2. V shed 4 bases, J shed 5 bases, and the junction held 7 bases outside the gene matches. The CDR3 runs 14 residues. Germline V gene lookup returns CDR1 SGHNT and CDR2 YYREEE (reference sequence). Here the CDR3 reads CASSPIGGAETQYF. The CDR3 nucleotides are TGTGCCAGCAGCCCAATCGGGGGGGCCGAGACCCAGTACTTC.

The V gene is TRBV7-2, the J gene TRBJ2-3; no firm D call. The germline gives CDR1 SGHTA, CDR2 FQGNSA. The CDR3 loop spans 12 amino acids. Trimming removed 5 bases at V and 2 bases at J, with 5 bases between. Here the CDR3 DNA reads TGTGCCAGCAGCGCCTACACAGATACGCAGTATTTT. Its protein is CASSAYTDTQYF.

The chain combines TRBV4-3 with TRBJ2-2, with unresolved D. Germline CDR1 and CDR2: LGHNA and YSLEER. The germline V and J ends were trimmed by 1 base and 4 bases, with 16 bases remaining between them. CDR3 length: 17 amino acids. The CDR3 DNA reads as TGCGCCAGCAGCCAAGGGCTACCTCTCGAGGCCACCGGGGAGCTGTTTTTT. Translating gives CASSQGLPLEATGELFF.

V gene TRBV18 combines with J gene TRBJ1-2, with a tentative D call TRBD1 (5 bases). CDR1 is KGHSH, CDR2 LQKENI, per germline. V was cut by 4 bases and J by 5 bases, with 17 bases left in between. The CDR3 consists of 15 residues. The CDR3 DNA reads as TGTGCCAGCTCACAAGCAGGGCTAGGGAATTATGGCTACACCTTC. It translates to CASSQAGLGNYGYTF.

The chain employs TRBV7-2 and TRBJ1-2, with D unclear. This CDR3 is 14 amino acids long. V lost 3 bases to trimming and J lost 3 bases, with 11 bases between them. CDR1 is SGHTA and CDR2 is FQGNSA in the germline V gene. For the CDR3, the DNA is TGTGCCAGCAGCTTTCTTCAGTCGCACTATGGCTACACCTTC. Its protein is CASSFLQSHYGYTF. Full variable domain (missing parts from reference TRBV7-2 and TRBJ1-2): GAGVSQSPSNKVTEKGKDVELRCDPISGHTALYWYRQSLGQGLEFLIYFQGNSAPDKSGLPSDRFSAERTGGSVSTLTIQRTQQEDSAVYLCASSFLQSHYGYTFGSGTRLTVV.